The 22 T cell receptor beta chains reported below all come from one sample, sequenced in a study of Ad26.COV2.S vaccination and SARS-CoV-2 variants. The treatment here: some 20 received Ad26.COV2.S at low or high dose, single or two shots; roughly five received placebo; per-sample allocation not given. After the first vaccine or placebo injection, samples were drawn on day 63. Clones were read by immunoSEQ multiplex PCR, and TCRdb kept only the in-frame ones, dropping some. The sample contains some 320,000 clones, roughly 86% of which appear only once. Sample: peripheral blood, taken in a trial of Ad26.COV2.S vaccine versus placebo. These receptors were collected from a person aged 18-65 years who received the Ad26.COV2.S COVID-19 vaccine or a placebo.

Remarks on this clone: The sample carries other DNA sequences with the same CDR3. This chain joins TRBV5-4 and TRBJ2-5, with D possibly being TRBD2 (5 bases). Germline V lookup: CDR1 SGHNT, CDR2 YYREEE (reference sequence). The CDR3 sequence is 13 residues long. V gave up 3 bases and J gave up 5 bases, with 11 bases separating them. This CDR3 is CASSSRTGETQYF. The CDR3 DNA reads TGTGCCAGCAGCTCTAGGACGGGGGAGACCCAGTACTTC. The full variable domain, its missing parts supplied by reference TRBV5-4 and TRBJ2-5, is ETGVTQSPTHLIKTRGQQVTLRCSSQSGHNTVSWYQQALGQGPQFIFQYYREEENGRGNFPPRFSGLQFPNYSSELNVNALELDDSALYLCASSSRTGETQYFGPGTRLLVL.

This sequence joins TRBV10-3 and TRBJ1-1; possibly TRBD1 for D (6 bases). The CDR3 runs to 12 residues. The V and J ends lost 8 bases and 6 bases respectively, with 13 bases between them. Germline V CDR1 and CDR2: ENHRY, SYGVKD. The CDR3 region has the DNA TGTGCCATCGCCACAGGGCGCGCTGAAGCTTTCTTT. This gives the protein CAIATGRAEAFF.

Only one count was recorded for this clone. The genes are TRBV7-2 and TRBJ2-3; a possible D gene is TRBD2 (5 bases). V dropped 1 base and J dropped 1 base, with 12 bases sitting between them. The CDR3 runs to 16 residues. CDR1 SGHTA and CDR2 FQGNSA come from the germline V gene. DNA of the CDR3: TGTGCCAGCAGCTTAGGGCGGGCCCCGGGCACAGATACGCAGTATTTT. Translating it yields CASSLGRAPGTDTQYF. The full variable domain, its missing parts supplied by reference TRBV7-2 and TRBJ2-3, is GAGVSQSPSNKVTEKGKDVELRCDPISGHTALYWYRQSLGQGLEFLIYFQGNSAPDKSGLPSDRFSAERTGGSVSTLTIQRTQQEDSAVYLCASSLGRAPGTDTQYFGPGTRLTVL.

V usage is TRBV7-8 and J usage is TRBJ1-3; D remains ambiguous. Germline V CDR1 and CDR2: SGHVS, FQNEAQ. V was pared by 1 base and J by 2 bases, with 6 bases between. The CDR3 length is 14 residues. The CDR3 spells CASSLGLTGNTIYF. CDR3 nucleotides: TGTGCCAGCAGCTTAGGGCTAACTGGAAACACCATATATTTT.

The sample holds a few counts of this clone. The gene calls are TRBV19 and TRBJ1-5, with 8 bases identical to TRBD1. The CDR3 is 17 residues long. In germline, CDR1 is LNHDA, CDR2 SQIVND (reference sequence). The junction had 14 bases not matched to a gene; V was cut back by 10 bases and J by 0 bases. CDR3 in DNA: TGTGCCACCGCAACCGGGACAGGCGTTCTTAGCAATCAGCCCCAGCATTTT. Translating gives CATATGTGVLSNQPQHF.

The chain recombines TRBV3-1 (or the pseudogene TRBV3-2) with TRBJ1-4, with 10 nucleotides matching TRBD1. CDR3 length: 15 residues. Germline CDR1 reads LGHDT; CDR2 reads YNNKEL (reference sequence). Germline trimming cut 4 bases from V and 5 bases from J; bases unmatched to any gene: 4. CDR3 in DNA: TGTGCCAGCAGCCCCCGGGACAGGGGAAATGAAAAACTGTTTTTT. It codes for CASSPRDRGNEKLFF.

The rearrangement uses TRBV29-1 and TRBJ2-5; D remains unclear. With 3 bases removed from V and 5 bases from J, the gap between germline ends came to 10 bases. The CDR3 has 12 amino acids. The germline CDR1 and CDR2 sequences are SQVTM and ANQGSEA. The CDR3 DNA sequence: TGCAGCGTTGATAGCACGGTGGAGACCCAGTACTTC. This sequence encodes CSVDSTVETQYF.

This clone was seen only once. V is TRBV20-1 and J is TRBJ1-1; D is undetermined. With 8 bases removed from V and 1 base from J, the gap between germline ends came to 8 bases. The CDR3 runs to 11 residues. Germline V gene lookup returns CDR1 DFQATT and CDR2 SNEGSKA (reference sequence). In DNA form, the CDR3 reads TGCAGTCCCAGTACGAACACTGAAGCTTTCTTT. It specifies CSPSTNTEAFF.

As DNA, the CDR3 is TGCGCCAGCAGCTCCCGTAGGACTAGCGGGGGCCCAGGCACAGATACGCAGTATTTT. This translates into CASSSRRTSGGPGTDTQYF. V gene TRBV5-1 combines with J gene TRBJ2-3; 13 nucleotides agree with TRBD2. From germline, CDR1 is SGHRS and CDR2 YFSETQ. CDR3 size: 19 residues. V gave up 3 bases and J gave up 1 base; unmatched junction bases: 11.

The chain uses TRBV7-7 and TRBJ2-5; 9 positions agree with TRBD2. The CDR3 consists of 16 residues. Germline values: CDR1 SSHAT, CDR2 FNYEAQ (reference sequence). Trimming took 2 bases from V and 2 from J; bases not matched to a gene: 6. CDR3 DNA sequence: TGTGCCAGCAGCTTACGACAAGCGGGGGGACAAGAGACCCAGTACTTC. Its translation: CASSLRQAGGQETQYF.

The chain couples TRBV3-1 (or the pseudogene TRBV3-2) to TRBJ1-4; D perhaps matches TRBD1 (5 bases). CDR3 length: 18 amino acids. The germline gives CDR1 LGHDT, CDR2 YNNKEL (reference sequence). With 0 bases removed from V and 0 bases from J, the gap between germline ends came to 14 bases. The CDR3 coding sequence is TGTGCCAGCAGCCAAGATGTCCCGGGACTTGCAACTAATGAAAAACTGTTTTTT. Translating gives CASSQDVPGLATNEKLFF.

This clone was observed a handful of times. The gene calls are TRBV9 and TRBJ2-7, with D tentatively TRBD1 (7 bases). Germline V gene lookup returns CDR1 SGDLS and CDR2 YYNGEE. The CDR3 has 14 residues. Between the trimmed V and J ends, which lost 4 bases and 9 bases, there was a span of 20 bases. The CDR3 loop reads CASSSRGDTAGQYF. The CDR3 DNA is TGTGCCAGCAGCTCCAGGGGGGACACCGCAGGGCAGTACTTC.

The chain has TRBV30 and TRBJ1-3, with a tentative D call TRBD1 (6 bases). Per the germline V gene, CDR1 is GTSNPN and CDR2 is SVGIG (reference sequence). V was pared by 5 bases and J by 4 bases, with 15 bases between. The CDR3 has 14 amino acids. The CDR3 protein is CAWEPNRAGNTIYF. In DNA form, the CDR3 reads TGTGCCTGGGAACCGAACAGGGCAGGAAACACCATATATTTT.

The chain recombines TRBV29-1 with TRBJ2-7, with 11 bases matching TRBD2. This CDR3 is 16 amino acids long. Germline CDR1 and CDR2: SQVTM and ANQGSEA. After removal of 5 bases from V and 2 bases from J, the junction contained 11 bases not matched to a gene. In nucleotides, the CDR3 is TGCAGCGTTAGTCGAGGGACTAGCGGAGTAACCTACGAGCAGTACTTC. It codes for CSVSRGTSGVTYEQYF.

The chain carries TRBV10-1 and TRBJ1-2; D is ambiguous. V lost 0 bases to trimming and J lost 8 bases, with 10 bases between them. Germline CDR1 reads WNHNN; CDR2 reads SYGVQD (reference sequence). This CDR3 is built from 13 residues. The CDR3 spells CASSESIGGGYTF. The DNA for the CDR3 is TGCGCCAGCAGTGAGTCGATTGGTGGAGGCTACACCTTC.

V is TRBV5-1 and J is TRBJ2-5, with TRBD2 as a possible D gene (6 bases). CDR1 and CDR2 (germline): SGHRS, YFSETQ. Trimming pared 2 bases from V and 0 bases from J, leaving 11 bases between. The CDR3 has 15 residues. The CDR3 here is CASSLGAGYQETQYF. The CDR3 region has the DNA TGCGCCAGCAGCTTAGGGGCGGGGTACCAAGAGACCCAGTACTTC.

J is TRBJ2-7 and V is TRBV5-6, with TRBD1 identical over 8 bases. This CDR3 has 14 amino acids. J was trimmed by 5 bases and V by 0 bases; bases with no gene match: 4. The germline V gene encodes CDR1 SGHDT and CDR2 YYEEEE. DNA of the CDR3: TGTGCCAGCAGCTTGGGCAGGGGGCCGGACGAGCAGTACTTC. Protein sequence: CASSLGRGPDEQYF.

The chain uses TRBV7-8 and TRBJ1-2, with unresolved D. CDR1 is SGHVS, CDR2 FQNEAQ, per germline. The CDR3 consists of 15 residues. Trimming left V 5 bases short and J 5 bases short, with 18 bases between. The CDR3 region has the DNA TGTGCCAGCAGCCCCCCCGAGATTTCGATATATGGCTACACCTTC. Amino acids: CASSPPEISIYGYTF.

The table lists this clone with a few counts. This chain uses TRBV10-2 with TRBJ2-7; maybe TRBD2 (6 bases). CDR3 size: 15 residues. Between the trimmed V and J ends, which lost 7 bases and 5 bases, there was a span of 21 bases. Germline V gene lookup returns CDR1 WSHSY and CDR2 SAAADI. CDR3: CASTGGVLFLDEQYF. The CDR3 bases are TGCGCCAGCACGGGCGGGGTATTATTTTTGGACGAGCAGTACTTC.

The chain couples TRBV30 to TRBJ2-2, with unresolved D. The CDR3 is 12 amino acids. Trimming took off 3 bases at V and 7 bases at J, with 9 bases between the two ends. The V gene's germline CDR1 is GTSNPN and CDR2 SVGIG (reference sequence). The CDR3 sequence is CAWSYKVGELFF. The CDR3 region has the DNA TGTGCCTGGAGCTATAAGGTCGGGGAGCTGTTTTTT.

The chain has TRBV3-1 (or the pseudogene TRBV3-2) and TRBJ1-1, with D hard to call. Trimming shortened V by 1 base and J by 5 bases, and 11 bases separated the two germline ends. The CDR3 has 14 residues. CDR1 and CDR2 (germline): LGHDT, YNNKEL (reference sequence). The CDR3 DNA follows: TGTGCCAGCAGCCAAGCCGGGCTGGGGACTGAAGCTTTCTTT. Protein: CASSQAGLGTEAFF.

In the case of this clone: The junction departs from the called germline gene at one end, perhaps through a read error. The chain is built from TRBV7-7 and TRBJ2-5, with 10 bases lining up with TRBD1. The CDR3 loop spans 15 amino acids. Germline V CDR1 and CDR2: SSHAT, FNYEAQ (reference sequence). The DNA for the CDR3 is TGTGCTAGCAGTACGGGACAGGGGCCGCAAGAGACCCAGTACTTC. Translation gives CASSTGQGPQETQYF.